This TCR beta chain comes out of a study of immune evolution from preneoplasia to lung adenocarcinoma. The wider study: HLA loss of heterozygosity: about 7% AIS, more than 14% MIA, around 35% ADC, none AAH.

CDR1 LNHDA and CDR2 SQIVND come from the germline V gene (reference sequence). V dropped 5 bases and J dropped 5; count of bases not matched to a gene: 6. The CDR3 runs 15 residues. Of note for this clone: Its antigen is not identified.

Patients had resection in Japan or China between 2014 and 2017. Profiled with immunoSEQ multiplex PCR; TCRdb holds only in-frame clones, not every one. The data show over 6,500 clones, with 70% to 85% seen just once and about 2.6% held by the top ten. The study, taken as a whole, reports: Top clone frequencies peaked in normal lung, apparently declining through invasive adenocarcinoma. Later-stage lesions seemingly showed higher T cell density and diversity than normal lung.

Sequencing was performed on FFPE minimally invasive lung adenocarcinoma tissue. The source is a person aged 80 or older with lung adenocarcinoma. The chain recombines TRBV19 with TRBJ2-1, with 10 bases fitting TRBD1. The CDR3 nucleotides are TGTGCCAGTAGTCCCGGGACAGGGGTCGACAATGAGCAGTTCTTC. It translates to CASSPGTGVDNEQFF.